The clone carrying this T cell receptor (beta chain) was seen more than once but under ten times. Its specificity is not known. These data come from a study of human T cells and chemical hapten exposure. On the study more broadly: Patients were mainly female, each with alopecia areata, totalis or universalis.

Whole-study findings and limits: Versus controls, expanded TCRs had significantly more large CDR3 similarity clusters.

The CDR3 contains 13 residues. Trimming cost V 6 bases and J 2 bases, with 9 bases left between them. Germline lookup yields CDR1 SEHNR and CDR2 FQNEAQ (reference sequence). Time point described: pre-sensitization, week 0. Treatment given: therapeutic diphenylcyclopropenone sensitization with weekly scalp DPC. Staff drew blood before applying each patch test. TCRdb ran MiXCR on the RACE reads and lists one entry per CDR3 protein. This table holds about 260,000 distinct CDR3 sequences, over 8% found once. Sequencing used whole blood, obtained in connection with sensitization to the hapten diphenylcyclopropenone (DPC). This sequence joins TRBV7-9 and TRBJ2-3; no clear D gene. This receptor was taken from a woman aged 40 to 50 with alopecia areata. Some clones in this sample may be carry-over from other donors' samples. The CDR3 reads CASRPTTTDTQYF. For the CDR3, the DNA is TGTGCCAGCAGGCCGACAACCACAGATACGCAGTATTTT.